The rows below give T cell receptor beta chains drawn from one sample of a study of OX40 agonist ivuxolimab in advanced cancers. Data came from immunoSEQ multiplex PCR; TCRdb stores just in-frame clones and leaves some out. Among some 89,000 clones listed, 84% were seen once. Material: CD4+ or CD8+ T cells sorted from blood, obtained in a trial of the OX40 agonist ivuxolimab. The receptors were gathered from an adult with an advanced solid tumor such as melanoma, head and neck, liver or kidney cancer. The CDR3 runs from the conserved cysteine through the conserved F or W. Fields, in order: clone size, V gene, D gene, J gene, CDR3 DNA, CDR3 protein. D genes are given only for firm matches. Size is stated for part of the rows, as once, few or many counts, or as a class when the clone is expanded.

-	TRBV9	-	TRBJ1-1	TGTGCCAGCAGCGTAGCACGGAACACTGAAGCTTTCTTT	CASSVARNTEAFF
-	TRBV11-2	TRBD1	TRBJ1-4	TGTGCCAGCAGCTTAGAGGGACAGGGGCATGAAAAACTGTTTTTT	CASSLEGQGHEKLFF
-	TRBV5-6	-	TRBJ2-5	TGTGCCAGCAGCTTGAAGATGACCGGGACACTAAAGAGGACCCAGTACTTC	CASSLKMTGTLKRTQYF
few	TRBV7-6	-	TRBJ2-3	TGTGCCAGCAGCTTCCCCCTTCCGAGTACGCAGTATTTT	CASSFPLPSTQYF
-	TRBV2	-	TRBJ2-7	TGTGCCAGCAGGGGGGACTCCTACGAGCAGTACTTC	CASRGDSYEQYF
-	TRBV19	-	TRBJ2-7	TGTGCCAGTAGTGTCTTGGGGGGCGGAGATGAGCAGTACTTC	CASSVLGGGDEQYF
-	TRBV5-1	-	TRBJ2-5	TGCGCCAGCAGTTGGGACTCCCAAGAGACCCAGTACTTC	CASSWDSQETQYF
-	TRBV6-6	-	TRBJ1-1	TGTGCCAGCAGTACGTTGGGCCCGGACACTGAAGCTTTCTTT	CASSTLGPDTEAFF
few	TRBV5-1	-	TRBJ1-5	TGCGCCAGCAGCCCGGGACTCCCTAATCAGCCCCAGCATTTT	CASSPGLPNQPQHF
few	TRBV5-4	TRBD1	TRBJ1-5	TGTGCCAGCAGCTTGCAGGGGGGTCAGCCCCAGCATTTT	CASSLQGGQPQHF
-	TRBV7-2	TRBD2	TRBJ2-7	TGTGCCAGCAGCACCAGCGGGGGGGCCTACGAGCAGTACTTC	CASSTSGGAYEQYF
-	TRBV11-2	-	TRBJ2-3	TGTGCCAGCAGTTTTCGTGGGGGAGGCCGCACAGATACGCAGTATTTT	CASSFRGGGRTDTQYF
-	TRBV6-5	-	TRBJ1-2	TGTGCCAGCAGTTACTTCCCGGACGCCGAAGGGGGCTACACCTTC	CASSYFPDAEGGYTF
few	TRBV30	-	TRBJ1-1	TGTGCCTGGAGTTACAGAACAGGAGCTTTCTTT	CAWSYRTGAFF
-	TRBV27	-	TRBJ1-1	TGTGCCAGCAGTTTATTCAGGAATACTGAAGCTTTCTTT	CASSLFRNTEAFF
-	TRBV7-9	-	TRBJ1-4	TGTGCCAGCAGCCCAGGTGCAACTAATGAAAAACTGTTTTTT	CASSPGATNEKLFF
-	TRBV27	TRBD1	TRBJ1-3	TGTGCCAGCAGACCTATGGGGACAGGGTCCTACATAACTAGAAACACCATATATTTT	CASRPMGTGSYITRNTIYF
-	TRBV28	-	TRBJ1-5	TGTGCCAGCAGTTTCCCTGGGACTTCCAAGCCCCAGCATTTT	CASSFPGTSKPQHF
-	TRBV2	-	TRBJ2-5	TGTGCCAGCCGAACTGGGGGCGGAGAGACCCAGTACTTC	CASRTGGGETQYF
-	TRBV5-4	-	TRBJ2-5	TGTGCCAGCAGCAAGAGGGGGCAAGAGACCCAGTACTTC	CASSKRGQETQYF
-	TRBV6-5	-	TRBJ1-1	TGTGCCAGCAGCCCTCTCAACCGGAACACTGAGGCTTTCTTT	CASSPLNRNTEAFF
-	TRBV14	-	TRBJ1-6	TGTGCCAGCAGTAGCGGGGTTCATTCACCCCTCCACTTT	CASSSGVHSPLHF
-	TRBV30	-	TRBJ1-1	TGTGCCTGGAGTGTCCGGGGGGACACTGAAGCTTTCTTT	CAWSVRGDTEAFF
once	TRBV5-1	-	TRBJ2-7	TGCGCCAGCTCCCGGACTGGCTCCTACGAGCAGTACTTC	CASSRTGSYEQYF
-	TRBV5-4	-	TRBJ2-2	TGTGCCAGCAGCTTGCTAACAGGGAGACGGGGCACCGGGGAGCTGTTTTTT	CASSLLTGRRGTGELFF
-	TRBV11-3	-	TRBJ2-7	TGTGCCAGCAGCTTAGGGCCTACATACGAGCAGTACTTC	CASSLGPTYEQYF
-	TRBV5-4	-	TRBJ2-7	TGTGCCAGCAGCTTGGTGGGTTCCTACGAGCAGTACTTC	CASSLVGSYEQYF
-	TRBV5-1	-	TRBJ1-2	TGCGCCAGCAGCTTGGAGAGGGCGGAGGGCTACACCTTC	CASSLERAEGYTF
-	TRBV9	-	TRBJ2-2	TGTGCCAGCAGCGTAGCTGACCTGGACACCGGGGAGCTGTTTTTT	CASSVADLDTGELFF
-	TRBV27	-	TRBJ2-7	-	CASSFGPGLYEQYF
-	TRBV7-2	-	TRBJ1-5	TGTGCCAGCAGCTGGCTCGGGTATAGCAATCAGCCCCAGCATTTT	CASSWLGYSNQPQHF
-	TRBV9	-	TRBJ2-2	TGTGCCAGCAGCGTAGACCCTGGCACCGGGGAGCTGTTTTTT	CASSVDPGTGELFF
once	TRBV7-2	TRBD2	TRBJ2-5	TGTGCCAGCAGCTTACCTAGCGGGGGGGCAAAGACCCAGTACTTC	CASSLPSGGAKTQYF
-	TRBV5-5	TRBD1	TRBJ1-1	TGTGCCAGCAGCGCCGGGACAGAGATTGAAGCTTTCTTT	CASSAGTEIEAFF
-	TRBV2	-	TRBJ1-6	TGTGCCAGCAGTGAATTGGGGGTTAATTCACCCCTCCACTTT	CASSELGVNSPLHF
-	TRBV29-1	-	TRBJ1-2	TGCAGCGTTGAAGATCTTTCAGTTTATGGCTACACCTTC	CSVEDLSVYGYTF
-	TRBV7-9	TRBD1	TRBJ2-2	TGTGCCAGCAGCTTAGTGGTCGACAGGGGGAACACCGGGGAGCTGTTTTTT	CASSLVVDRGNTGELFF
-	TRBV5-1	-	TRBJ2-5	TGCGCCAGCAGCTTATTACAAGAGACCCAGTACTTC	CASSLLQETQYF
few	TRBV27	-	TRBJ2-1	TGTGCCAGCAGTTTAGAGGGCGTGCAGGAGCCGGGGGAGTTCTTC	CASSLEGVQEPGEFF
-	TRBV5-1	TRBD1	TRBJ1-2	TGCGCCAGCAGCTTAAGACAGGGGACGGGCGGCTACACCTTC	CASSLRQGTGGYTF
-	TRBV7-9	-	TRBJ1-2	TGTGCCAGCAGCTTAGGCGTGAACTATGGCTACACCTTC	CASSLGVNYGYTF
-	TRBV7-2	TRBD2	TRBJ2-1	TGTGCCAGCAGCTTAAGTAGCGGGGGGGTCTACAATGAGCAGTTCTTC	CASSLSSGGVYNEQFF
few	TRBV11-3	-	TRBJ1-1	TGTGCCAGCAGCTTAGGTGAGGGGAGAGGGCAAGCTTTCTTT	CASSLGEGRGQAFF
once	TRBV30	-	TRBJ1-6	TGTGCCTGGACTTTGGGCGGTAATAATTCACCCCTCCACTTT	CAWTLGGNNSPLHF
-	TRBV28	-	TRBJ1-2	TGTGCCAGCAGTTTCCCAGCCGGGATGATTCGGGGCTACACCTTC	CASSFPAGMIRGYTF
-	TRBV19	TRBD2	TRBJ2-3	TGTGCCAGTAGTAGTAGCGGGAGCCACACAGATACGCAGTATTTT	CASSSSGSHTDTQYF
-	TRBV4-3	-	TRBJ2-3	TGCGCCAGCAGCCAAGGACTTCTGAGGGGGGGGCCCGCAGATACGCAGTATTTT	CASSQGLLRGGPADTQYF
-	TRBV28	-	TRBJ1-2	TGTGCCAGCAGCCCTCCCGGCCCTCAGCCCTATGGCTACACCTTC	CASSPPGPQPYGYTF
-	TRBV5-4	-	TRBJ1-2	TGTGCCAGCAGCTTTCTACAGGCCTATGGCTACACCTTC	CASSFLQAYGYTF
once	TRBV11-2	-	TRBJ1-5	TGTGCCAGCAGCTTAGGACAGGATCAGCCCCAGCATTTT	CASSLGQDQPQHF
-	TRBV5-1	-	TRBJ1-5	TGCGCCAGCAGCTCGGCTCTTAACGAGCCCCAGCATTTT	CASSSALNEPQHF
-	TRBV28	-	TRBJ1-1	TGTGCCAGCAGTGGACATATGAACACTGAAGCTTTCTTT	CASSGHMNTEAFF
-	TRBV6-6	TRBD1	TRBJ2-7	TGTGCCAGCAGCTTTACAGGGGCCCTTACCTACGAGCAGTACTTC	CASSFTGALTYEQYF
once	TRBV6-5	-	TRBJ2-7	TGTGCCAGCAGTCGGGACCGAAACTACGAGCAGTACTTC	CASSRDRNYEQYF
few	TRBV21-1	-	TRBJ1-2	TGTGCCAGCAGTAAGCCTCTGGTCTATGGCTACACCTTC	CASSKPLVYGYTF